These 22 T cell receptor beta chains were all obtained from the same sample, sequenced in a study of naive and memory T cell subsets. Study observations and caveats: A few larger clonotypes appeared in naive repertoires, especially CD8, possibly memory cells re-expressing CD45RA.

These receptors have no known antigen. The beta constant-region primer was an equimolar mix of two oligonucleotides covering TRBC1 and TRBC2. Four rounds of PCR amplified the ligated cDNA using nested alpha and beta constant-region primers plus SP2. TCRdb independently ran MiXCR on the UMI-ligation and nested PCR reads; one entry per CDR3 protein. This sample yields approximately 150,000 distinct CDR3 sequences, of which over 20% are seen a single time; 0.085% to 0.11% belongs to the top ten. Material for sequencing was naive CD4+ T cells from blood. The receptors shown here come from a human donor in good health.

This clonotype was recorded a few times. The J gene is TRBJ1-4, the V gene TRBV5-1, with 12 positions matching TRBD1. This CDR3 has 14 amino acids. Germline lookup yields CDR1 SGHRS and CDR2 YFSETQ. J was trimmed by 8 bases and V by 4 bases; bases with no gene match: 3. The CDR3 DNA is TGCGCCAGCAGCCTGGGACAGGGGGCGGAAAAACTGTTTTTT. It codes for CASSLGQGAEKLFF. The full variable domain, completed using reference TRBV5-1 and TRBJ1-4, is KAGVTQTPRYLIKTRGQQVTLSCSPISGHRSVSWYQQTPGQGLQFLFEYFSETQRNKGNFPGRFSGRQFSNSRSEMNVSTLELGDSALYLCASSLGQGAEKLFFGSGTQLSVL.

The table lists this clonotype with many counts. The chain uses TRBV10-2 and TRBJ2-7; 14 bases match TRBD2. The V gene's germline CDR1 is WSHSY and CDR2 SAAADI. This CDR3 contains 18 residues. V lost 3 bases and J lost 4; bases outside the gene matches: 11. The CDR3 coding sequence is TGCGCCAGCAGTGATCCTCGACTAGCGGGAGGGCCGACGTACGAGCAGTACTTC. Translating gives CASSDPRLAGGPTYEQYF.

This clonotype turned up a few times. The chain carries TRBV30 and TRBJ1-5; D perhaps matches TRBD1 (5 bases). Germline values: CDR1 GTSNPN, CDR2 SVGIG (reference sequence). The CDR3 contains 14 residues. Trimming shortened V by 2 bases and J by 1 base, and 9 bases separated the two germline ends. CDR3 sequence reads: CAWSQGVSNQPQHF. For the CDR3, the DNA is TGTGCCTGGAGTCAGGGTGTCAGCAATCAGCCCCAGCATTTT.

This clonotype was detected a few times. This chain links TRBV5-6 with TRBJ1-4; the D is unclear. The CDR3 has 14 amino acids. V was shortened by 2 bases and J by 6 bases, with 11 bases between the two germline ends. Per germline, CDR1 SGHDT and CDR2 YYEEEE. CDR3 DNA: TGTGCCAGCAGCTTTCGAATGTTTTATGAAAAACTGTTTTTT. Translating it yields CASSFRMFYEKLFF.

The J gene is TRBJ2-2, the V gene TRBV12-3 or TRBV12-4; maybe TRBD1 (5 bases). The CDR3 sequence is 16 residues long. V was cut by 7 bases and J by 2 bases, with 17 bases left in between. The CDR3 coding sequence is TGTGCCAGCACCCCGGCTCAGGGCCGAAACACCGGGGAGCTGTTTTTT. This translates into CASTPAQGRNTGELFF.

This clonotype has a count of ten or more. The rearrangement links TRBV12-3 or TRBV12-4 to TRBJ2-1, with 10 bases aligning to TRBD2. The CDR3 has 15 residues. With V trimmed by 5 bases and J by 6 bases, 7 bases remained unmatched. CDR3 sequence: CASSPLAGSGNEQFF. CDR3 coding DNA: TGTGCCAGCAGTCCACTAGCGGGATCTGGCAATGAGCAGTTCTTC.

The CDR3 DNA follows: TGCGCCAGCAGCTTGTACCAGATGAACACTGAAGCTTTCTTT. Amino acid sequence: CASSLYQMNTEAFF. The rearrangement links TRBV5-1 to TRBJ1-1, with D unresolved. The CDR3 is made up of 14 amino acids. Trimming stripped 1 base from V and 0 bases from J, with 7 bases between. Germline V lookup: CDR1 SGHRS, CDR2 YFSETQ.

V gene TRBV7-8 combines with J gene TRBJ1-1; D gene unclear. Germline V gene lookup returns CDR1 SGHVS and CDR2 FQNEAQ. Trimming shortened V by 5 bases and J by 5 bases, and 21 bases separated the two germline ends. The CDR3 is made up of 16 amino acids. Here the CDR3 reads CASSNYQALQDTEAFF. In DNA, the CDR3 is TGTGCCAGCAGCAATTACCAGGCCCTGCAGGATACTGAAGCTTTCTTT.

This clonotype was picked up many times. The chain is built from TRBV29-1 and TRBJ2-3; D gene uncertain. Germline lookup yields CDR1 SQVTM and CDR2 ANQGSEA. Trimming took 4 bases from V and 3 from J, leaving 5 bases between them. The CDR3 has 11 residues. The CDR3 region is CSVGVTDTQYF. In nucleotides, the CDR3 is TGCAGCGTTGGGGTGACAGATACGCAGTATTTT.

This clonotype has only a few counts. V usage is TRBV3-1 and J usage is TRBJ2-3; D unclear. The CDR3 has 12 amino acids. CDR1 LGHDT and CDR2 YNNKEL come from the germline V gene (reference sequence). The V end lost 4 bases, the J end lost 2 bases, and 4 bases lay between the germline ends. CDR3 coding DNA: TGTGCCAGCAGCCCTCACACAGATACGCAGTATTTT. Residues: CASSPHTDTQYF.

This chain uses TRBV29-1 with TRBJ2-3; the match to TRBD2 covers 10 bases. Germline trimming cut 7 bases from V and 4 bases from J; bases unmatched to any gene: 8. Germline V gene data show CDR1 as SQVTM and CDR2 as ANQGSEA. The CDR3 has 14 amino acids. The CDR3 sequence is CSARGTSDADTQYF. CDR3 coding DNA: TGCAGCGCACGAGGGACTAGCGATGCAGATACGCAGTATTTT.

In its sample, this clonotype was seen a few times. This chain links TRBV7-2 with TRBJ2-1, with D perhaps matching TRBD1 (6 bases). Trimming removed 5 bases at V and 11 bases at J, with 10 bases between. Germline-derived CDR1 and CDR2 are SGHTA and FQGNSA. The CDR3 covers 11 residues. The CDR3 coding sequence is TGTGCCAGCAGCCCCACAGGGCAGCAGTTCTTC. Translated, it gives CASSPTGQQFF.

The rearrangement joins TRBV25-1 to TRBJ1-2, with D perhaps TRBD1 (6 bases). The V gene's germline CDR1 is MGHDK and CDR2 SYGVNS. Trimming took 3 bases from V and 4 from J, leaving 21 bases between them. The CDR3 totals 17 residues. CDR3 residues: CASSDPSRGAGLYGYTF. The CDR3 bases are TGTGCCAGCAGTGATCCCTCTAGGGGGGCTGGCCTCTATGGCTACACCTTC.

This clonotype was counted a single time. The gene calls are TRBV11-2 and TRBJ2-7, with 8 bases lining up with TRBD1. J lost 4 bases, V lost 5 bases, and 10 bases had no gene match. Germline CDR1 is SGHAT and CDR2 is FQNNGV. This CDR3 spans 15 amino acids. The CDR3 DNA reads as TGTGCCAGCAGCCTAGGACAGGGTGCCATGTACGAGCAGTACTTC. This encodes CASSLGQGAMYEQYF.

The chain combines TRBV4-1 with TRBJ2-7; no reliable D call. Trimming left V 1 base short and J 5 bases short, with 9 bases between. Germline loops: CDR1 MGHRA, CDR2 YSYEKL. There are 13 residues in the CDR3. The CDR3 loop is CASSQAYRDEQYF. For the CDR3, the DNA is TGCGCCAGCAGCCAAGCTTACCGGGACGAGCAGTACTTC.

The chain is built from TRBV20-1 and TRBJ2-1, with D perhaps assigned TRBD1 or TRBD2 (5 bases each). Germline-derived CDR1 and CDR2 are DFQATT and SNEGSKA (reference sequence). This CDR3 region has 15 residues. Trimming shortened V by 0 bases and J by 5 bases, and 14 bases separated the two germline ends. CDR3 nucleotides: TGCAGTGCTAGAGATCATGGGGGAGTGCACAATGAGCAGTTCTTC. Encoded protein: CSARDHGGVHNEQFF.

This CDR3 is CASSSRGGPDTGELFF. As DNA, the CDR3 is TGTGCCAGCAGCAGCCGAGGGGGGCCGGACACCGGGGAGCTGTTTTTT. The chain recombines TRBV6-5 with TRBJ2-2; D assignment may be TRBD1 or TRBD2 (6 bases each). Trimming removed 6 bases from V and 3 bases from J, with 17 bases in between. The CDR3 length is 16 residues. Germline V gene data show CDR1 as MNHEY and CDR2 as SVGAGI.

V is TRBV7-3 and J is TRBJ1-1, with a possible D match to TRBD1 (6 bases). Trimming pared 5 bases from V and 5 bases from J, leaving 15 bases between. CDR1 SGHTA and CDR2 FQGTGA come from the germline V gene. This CDR3 is 14 amino acids long. CDR3 sequence: CASSLGGLNTEAFF. For the CDR3, the DNA is TGTGCCAGCAGCCTGGGGGGGCTAAATACTGAAGCTTTCTTT.

A note on this clonotype: A single base separates this from a much larger clone, so it may be a read error. The chain has TRBV2 and TRBJ2-3, with TRBD1 identical over 7 bases. Germline V gene lookup returns CDR1 SNHLY and CDR2 FYNNEI. There are 16 residues in the CDR3. The CDR3 coding sequence is TGTGCCAGCAGCCCCTGGACAGGCTTAGCCCCAGATACGGAGTATTTT. Encoded protein: CASSPWTGLAPDTEYF.

The V and J genes are TRBV29-1 and TRBJ2-1; D may correspond to TRBD1 or TRBD2 (6 bases each). The CDR3 contains 12 residues. The V end was cut by 4 bases, the J end by 7 bases, with 11 bases between. Looked up from germline, CDR1 is SQVTM and CDR2 is ANQGSEA. The CDR3 loop reads CSVVGGTNEQFF. The CDR3 region has the DNA TGCAGCGTTGTTGGGGGGACAAATGAGCAGTTCTTC.

The chain joins TRBV19 to TRBJ2-3; D could derive from TRBD1 or TRBD2 (5 bases each). The ends were cut back, 7 bases at V and 0 bases at J, with 20 bases in the middle. CDR1 and CDR2 (germline): LNHDA, SQIVND (reference sequence). This CDR3 is built from 17 residues. The CDR3 region has the DNA TGTGCCAGTACAGGGAATGTCGTGAGGGAAAGCACAGATACGCAGTATTTT. It encodes CASTGNVVRESTDTQYF.

This rearrangement joins TRBV20-1 to TRBJ2-1; maybe TRBD2 (5 bases). The V and J ends lost 5 bases and 0 bases respectively, with 11 bases between them. Germline V lookup: CDR1 DFQATT, CDR2 SNEGSKA (reference sequence). The CDR3 contains 14 residues. The CDR3 sequence is CSAGRRDSYNEQFF. The CDR3 nucleotides are TGCAGTGCTGGGCGTCGGGACTCCTACAATGAGCAGTTCTTC.